This TCR beta chain was captured by sequencing in a study of CD8 T cells in Susac syndrome. It was with random hexamers that 0.5 to 1 ug RNA was reverse transcribed. In TCRdb, the immunoSEQ multiplex PCR reads were re-called with MiXCR into one record per CDR3 protein. There are about 140,000 distinct CDR3 sequences in the sample; roughly 95% occur only once, and over 0.1% lies in the top ten. TEMRA cells were FACS-enriched, while CD8+ and CD4+ T cells were negatively isolated. CDR1 is MNHEY, CDR2 SMNVEV, per germline (reference sequence). V shed 4 bases and J 0 bases; nucleotides not matched to a gene: 5. The CDR3 spans 15 residues.

The chain couples TRBV27 to TRBJ1-1; TRBD1 matches at 7 bases. Sequenced material: CD4+ T cells from PBMCs. This TCR was recovered from a human donor with multiple sclerosis. In DNA form, the CDR3 reads TGTGCCAGCAGTTGGAAGGGGACAGTGAACACTGAAGCTTTCTTT. It is translated as CASSWKGTVNTEAFF.